A selection of T cell receptor beta chains follows, all from one sample in a study of blood T cell repertoires in COVID-19. Method: immunoSEQ multiplex PCR; TCRdb's copy keeps in-frame clones and lacks some. Among approximately 390,000 clones listed, approximately 87% were seen once. The sample consisted of PBMCs or T cells enriched from blood (not recorded which). The receptors come from a woman aged 45-65 years who had recovered from COVID-19. Both conserved end residues are part of each CDR3. A D gene is named only where the DNA matches it firmly. The size entry is marked missing in some rows and otherwise reads once, few, many or a size class.

abundance | j_gene | d_gene | v_gene | CDR3aa | CDR3nt
once | TRBJ2-7 | - | TRBV2 | CASRVSSYEQYF | TGTGCCAGCAGGGTCTCCAGCTACGAGCAGTACTTC
- | TRBJ1-1 | TRBD1 | TRBV19 | CASSVNRGLRNTEAFF | TGTGCCAGTAGTGTTAACAGGGGGCTTCGGAACACTGAAGCTTTCTTT
- | TRBJ1-2 | TRBD1 | TRBV2 | CASRTGGWNYGYTF | TGTGCCAGCAGGACAGGGGGCTGGAACTATGGCTACACCTTC
- | TRBJ1-4 | - | TRBV2 | CASSRQVATNEKLFF | TGTGCCAGCAGCCGACAGGTAGCAACTAATGAAAAACTGTTTTTT
- | TRBJ1-2 | - | TRBV7-9 | CASSRSSFDGNYGYTF | TGTGCCAGCAGCCGCTCATCTTTTGACGGGAACTATGGCTACACCTTC
- | TRBJ1-2 | TRBD1 | TRBV28 | CASSLTGTGASYTF | TGTGCCAGCAGTTTAACCGGGACAGGGGCCAGCTACACCTTC
- | TRBJ2-2 | TRBD2 | TRBV3-1/TRBV3-2 | CASSPTSGGTTGELFF | TGTGCCAGCAGCCCAACTAGCGGGGGGACCACCGGGGAGCTGTTTTTT
- | TRBJ1-5 | - | TRBV21-1 | CARVSKGTGLNQPQHF | TGTGCCAGGGTAAGCAAGGGGACAGGGTTAAATCAGCCCCAGCATTTT
- | TRBJ2-7 | TRBD1 | TRBV27 | CASSLSRTGGVEQYF | TGTGCCAGCAGTTTATCCCGGACAGGGGGTGTCGAGCAGTACTTC
- | TRBJ1-2 | - | TRBV3-1/TRBV3-2 | CASSQVSGVYGYTF | TGTGCCAGCAGCCAAGTATCCGGGGTCTATGGCTACACCTTC
- | TRBJ1-4 | - | TRBV2 | CASGEGTYPKLFF | TGTGCCTCAGGTGAGGGCACCTATCCAAAACTGTTTTTT
- | TRBJ1-4 | - | TRBV14 | CASSQGGGYATNEKLFF | TGTGCCAGCAGCCAAGGTGGAGGTTATGCAACTAATGAAAAACTGTTTTTT
- | TRBJ2-3 | TRBD2 | TRBV5-1 | CASTFSGGRTDTQYF | TGCGCCAGCACCTTTAGCGGGGGGCGCACAGATACGCAGTATTTT
- | TRBJ1-1 | TRBD1 | TRBV18 | CASSPDRGTAEAFF | TGTGCCAGCTCACCAGACAGGGGTACGGCTGAAGCTTTCTTT
- | TRBJ1-2 | TRBD1 | TRBV7-8 | CASSLLGRTLTGDRGYTF | TGTGCCAGCAGCTTATTGGGGAGGACACTGACAGGGGATAGGGGCTACACCTTC
- | TRBJ2-7 | - | TRBV7-9 | CASSLVGPHYEQYF | TGTGCCAGCAGCTTAGTGGGGCCCCACTACGAGCAGTACTTC
- | TRBJ1-5 | - | TRBV4-1 | CASSQEPVGVWPQHF | TGCGCCAGCAGCCAAGAACCCGTTGGAGTGTGGCCCCAGCATTTT
- | TRBJ2-5 | - | TRBV6-5 | CASKWAQETQYF | TGTGCCAGCAAGTGGGCCCAGGAAACCCAGTACTTC
- | TRBJ1-2 | - | TRBV3-1/TRBV3-2 | CASSPGQIYGYTF | TGTGCCAGCAGCCCCGGACAGATCTATGGCTACACCTTC
- | TRBJ1-1 | - | TRBV15 | CATQRVGVAEAFF | TGTGCCACCCAAAGGGTCGGGGTCGCTGAAGCTTTCTTT
- | TRBJ1-2 | - | TRBV18 | CASSQGGYGYTF | TGTGCCAGCTCGCAGGGCGGCTATGGCTACACCTTC
- | TRBJ2-3 | TRBD1 | TRBV19 | CASSAPTGGTDTQYF | TGTGCCAGTAGTGCCCCGACAGGGGGGACAGATACGCAGTATTTT
- | TRBJ2-5 | - | TRBV11-1 | CASSAEGRETQYF | TGTGCCAGCAGCGCCGAGGGTCGGGAGACCCAGTACTTC
- | TRBJ1-1 | - | TRBV12-3/TRBV12-4 | CASSRQVGTEAFF | TGTGCCAGCAGTCGACAGGTGGGGACTGAAGCTTTCTTT
few | TRBJ1-2 | - | TRBV5-1 | CASSFGGVYGYTF | TGCGCCAGCAGCTTCGGGGGGGTCTATGGCTACACCTTC
- | TRBJ1-4 | - | TRBV12-3/TRBV12-4 | CASSFGHREKLFF | TGTGCCAGCAGTTTTGGACACAGGGAAAAACTGTTTTTT
- | TRBJ1-2 | TRBD1 | TRBV28 | CASSPLGQGLNYGYTF | TGTGCCAGCAGCCCGCTAGGACAGGGTTTGAACTATGGCTACACCTTC
- | TRBJ2-1 | - | TRBV20-1 | CSAVESNEQFF | TGCAGTGCTGTGGAGAGCAATGAGCAGTTCTTC
few | TRBJ1-5 | - | TRBV30 | CAWKGKGNQPQHF | TGTGCCTGGAAGGGTAAGGGGAATCAGCCCCAGCATTTT
- | TRBJ2-1 | TRBD1 | TRBV7-2 | CASSLQGASHNEQFF | TGTGCCAGCAGCTTACAGGGGGCTTCACACAATGAGCAGTTCTTC
- | TRBJ2-2 | TRBD2 | TRBV7-6 | CASSPRAGAGELFF | TGTGCCAGCAGCCCTCGTGCGGGGGCCGGGGAGCTGTTTTTT
- | TRBJ1-1 | TRBD1 | TRBV30 | CAWSADLGQGPRAFF | TGTGCCTGGAGTGCCGACTTGGGACAGGGCCCTAGAGCTTTCTTT
- | TRBJ2-7 | - | TRBV27 | CASSFGQYYEQYF | TGTGCCAGCAGTTTCGGACAATACTACGAGCAGTACTTC
- | TRBJ1-1 | - | TRBV4-1 | CASSQGGTSYTEAFF | TGCGCCAGCAGCCAAGGGGGGACATCATACACTGAAGCTTTCTTT
- | TRBJ1-2 | TRBD1 | TRBV5-1 | CASGRGDRAGGYTF | TGCGCCAGCGGGCGTGGCGACAGGGCTGGCGGCTACACCTTC